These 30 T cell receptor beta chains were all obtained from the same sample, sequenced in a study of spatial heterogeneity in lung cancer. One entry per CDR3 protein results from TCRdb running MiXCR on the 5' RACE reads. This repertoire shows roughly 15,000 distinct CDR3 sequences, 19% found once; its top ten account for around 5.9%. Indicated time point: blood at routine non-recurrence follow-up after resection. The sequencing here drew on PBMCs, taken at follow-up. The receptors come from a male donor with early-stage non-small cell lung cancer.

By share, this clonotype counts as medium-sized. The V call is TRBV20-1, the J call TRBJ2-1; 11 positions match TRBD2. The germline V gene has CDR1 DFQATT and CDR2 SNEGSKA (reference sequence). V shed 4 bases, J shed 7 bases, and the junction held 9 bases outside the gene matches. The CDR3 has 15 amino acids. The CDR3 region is CSATYLAGGKNEQFF. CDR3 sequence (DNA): TGCAGTGCTACCTACCTAGCGGGGGGAAAGAATGAGCAGTTCTTC.

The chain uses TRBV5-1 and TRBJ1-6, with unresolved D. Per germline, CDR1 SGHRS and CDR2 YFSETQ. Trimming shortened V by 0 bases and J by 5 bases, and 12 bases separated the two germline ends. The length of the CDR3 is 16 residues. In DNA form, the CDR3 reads TGCGCCAGCAGCTTGGAACCAATCGGTAATAATTCACCCCTCCACTTT. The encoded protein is CASSLEPIGNNSPLHF.

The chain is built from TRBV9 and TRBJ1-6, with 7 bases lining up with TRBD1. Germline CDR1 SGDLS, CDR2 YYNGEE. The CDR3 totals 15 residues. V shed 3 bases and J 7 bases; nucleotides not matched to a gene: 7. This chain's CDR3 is CASSAGRGANSPLHF. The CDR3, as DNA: TGTGCCAGCAGCGCCGGCAGGGGGGCAAATTCACCCCTCCACTTT.

DNA for the CDR3: TGTGCCAGCAGCGGGGACACGATCGGACTAGCGAACATTCAGTACTTC. Amino acid sequence: CASSGDTIGLANIQYF. The rearrangement joins TRBV3-1 to TRBJ2-4, with 9 bases identical to TRBD2. The V gene end was trimmed by 5 bases and the J gene end by 7 bases; junction bases not matched to a gene: 12. This CDR3 has 16 amino acids. Germline V CDR1 and CDR2: LGHDT, YNNKEL (reference sequence).

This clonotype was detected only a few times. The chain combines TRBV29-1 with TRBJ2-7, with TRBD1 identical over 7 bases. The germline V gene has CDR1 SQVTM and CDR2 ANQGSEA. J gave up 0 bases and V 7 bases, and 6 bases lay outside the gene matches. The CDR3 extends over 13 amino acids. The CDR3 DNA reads TGCAGCGCTCGGGACAGCAGCTCCTACGAGCAGTACTTC. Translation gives CSARDSSSYEQYF.

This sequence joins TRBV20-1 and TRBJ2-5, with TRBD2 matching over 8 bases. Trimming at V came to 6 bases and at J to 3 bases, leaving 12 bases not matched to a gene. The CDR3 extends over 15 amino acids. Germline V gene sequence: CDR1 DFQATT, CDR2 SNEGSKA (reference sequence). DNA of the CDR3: TGCAGTGCCTGCTTTCGGGGGGGCCTGGAAGAGACCCAGTACTTC. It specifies CSACFRGGLEETQYF.

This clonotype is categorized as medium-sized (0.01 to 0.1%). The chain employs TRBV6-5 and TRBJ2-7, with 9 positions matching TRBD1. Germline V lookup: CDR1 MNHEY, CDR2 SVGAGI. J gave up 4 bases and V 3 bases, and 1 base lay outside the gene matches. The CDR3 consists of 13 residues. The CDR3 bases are TGTGCCAGCAGTTATGGGACAGGGTACGAGCAGTACTTC. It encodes CASSYGTGYEQYF.

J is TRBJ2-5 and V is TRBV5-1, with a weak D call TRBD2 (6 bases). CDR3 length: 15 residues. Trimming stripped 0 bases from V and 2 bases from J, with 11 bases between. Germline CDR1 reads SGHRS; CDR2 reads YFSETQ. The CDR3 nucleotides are TGCGCCAGCAGCTTGGGGGCGGAGGGGCAAGAGACCCAGTACTTC. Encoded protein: CASSLGAEGQETQYF.

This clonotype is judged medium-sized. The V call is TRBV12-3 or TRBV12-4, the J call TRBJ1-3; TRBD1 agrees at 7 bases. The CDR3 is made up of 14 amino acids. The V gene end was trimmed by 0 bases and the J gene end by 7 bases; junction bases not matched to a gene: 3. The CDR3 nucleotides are TGTGCCAGCAGTTTAGCGCAACAGGGGAACACCATATATTTT. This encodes CASSLAQQGNTIYF.

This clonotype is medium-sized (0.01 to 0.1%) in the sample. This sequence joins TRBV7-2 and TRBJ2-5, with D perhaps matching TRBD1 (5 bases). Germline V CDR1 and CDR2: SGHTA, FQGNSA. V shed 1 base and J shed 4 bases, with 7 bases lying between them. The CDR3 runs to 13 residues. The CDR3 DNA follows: TGTGCCAGCAGCTTAGGGGGCGGAGAGACCCAGTACTTC. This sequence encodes CASSLGGGETQYF.

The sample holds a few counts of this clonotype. The CDR3 coding sequence is TGCAGTGCTCGGGACAGTCTGACTAGCGGGGTTCAAGAGACCCAGTACTTC. As protein: CSARDSLTSGVQETQYF. The V call is TRBV20-1, the J call TRBJ2-5; TRBD2 aligns across 11 bases. There are 17 residues in the CDR3. V dropped 5 bases and J dropped 2; count of bases not matched to a gene: 13. Per the germline V gene, CDR1 is DFQATT and CDR2 is SNEGSKA (reference sequence).

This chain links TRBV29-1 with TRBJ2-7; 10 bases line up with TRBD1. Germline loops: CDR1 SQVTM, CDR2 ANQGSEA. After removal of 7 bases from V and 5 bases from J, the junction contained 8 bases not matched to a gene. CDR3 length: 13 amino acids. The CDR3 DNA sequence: TGCAGCGCCTCTACCGGGACAGGGGACGAGCAGTACTTC. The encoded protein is CSASTGTGDEQYF.

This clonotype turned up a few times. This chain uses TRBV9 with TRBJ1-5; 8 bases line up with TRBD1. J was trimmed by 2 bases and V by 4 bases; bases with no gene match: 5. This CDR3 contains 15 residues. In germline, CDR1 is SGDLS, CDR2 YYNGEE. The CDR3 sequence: CASSPTGEGNQPQHF. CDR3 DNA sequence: TGTGCCAGCAGCCCGACAGGGGAGGGCAATCAGCCCCAGCATTTT.

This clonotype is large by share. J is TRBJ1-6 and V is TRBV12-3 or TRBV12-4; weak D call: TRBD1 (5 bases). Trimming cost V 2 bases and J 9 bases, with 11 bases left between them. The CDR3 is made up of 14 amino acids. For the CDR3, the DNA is TGTGCCAGCAGTTTATTCGGGGGAAGTTCACCCCTCCACTTT. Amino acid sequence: CASSLFGGSSPLHF.

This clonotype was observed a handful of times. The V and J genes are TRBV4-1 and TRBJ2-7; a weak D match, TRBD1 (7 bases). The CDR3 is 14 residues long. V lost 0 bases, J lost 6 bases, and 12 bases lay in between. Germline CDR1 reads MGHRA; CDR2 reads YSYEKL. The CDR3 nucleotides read TGCGCCAGCAGCCAAGATGTTCAGGGGGGCGAGCAGTACTTC. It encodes CASSQDVQGGEQYF.

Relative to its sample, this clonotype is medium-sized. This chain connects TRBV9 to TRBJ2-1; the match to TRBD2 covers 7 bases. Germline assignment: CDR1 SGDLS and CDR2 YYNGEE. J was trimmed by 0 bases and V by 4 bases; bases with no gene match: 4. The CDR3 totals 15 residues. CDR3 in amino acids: CASSPLAASYNEQFF. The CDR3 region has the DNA TGTGCCAGCAGCCCCCTAGCGGCCTCCTACAATGAGCAGTTCTTC.

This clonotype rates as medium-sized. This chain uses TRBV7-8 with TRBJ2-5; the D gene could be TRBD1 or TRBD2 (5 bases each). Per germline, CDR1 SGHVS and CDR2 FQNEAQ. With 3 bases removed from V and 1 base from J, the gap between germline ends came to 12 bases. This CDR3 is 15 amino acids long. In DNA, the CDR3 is TGTGCCAGCAGCTTGTCGGGGCCTATCCAAGAGACCCAGTACTTC. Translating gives CASSLSGPIQETQYF.

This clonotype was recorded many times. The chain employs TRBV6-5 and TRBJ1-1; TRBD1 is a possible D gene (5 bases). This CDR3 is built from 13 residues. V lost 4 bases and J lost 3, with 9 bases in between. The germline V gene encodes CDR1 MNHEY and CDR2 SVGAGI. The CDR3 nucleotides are TGTGCCAGCAGTTCGCAGGGAGACACTGAAGCTTTCTTT. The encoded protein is CASSSQGDTEAFF.

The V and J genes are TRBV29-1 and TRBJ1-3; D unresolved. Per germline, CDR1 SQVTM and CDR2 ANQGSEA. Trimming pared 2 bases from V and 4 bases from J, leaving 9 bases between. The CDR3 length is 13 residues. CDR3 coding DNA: TGCAGCGTTGAACCCCAGTCGGGAAACACCATATATTTT. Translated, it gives CSVEPQSGNTIYF.

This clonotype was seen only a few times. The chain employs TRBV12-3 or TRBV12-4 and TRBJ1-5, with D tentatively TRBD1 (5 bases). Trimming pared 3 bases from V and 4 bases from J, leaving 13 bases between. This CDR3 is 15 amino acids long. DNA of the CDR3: TGTGCCAGCAGTTTTTCTCCCAGGGAGAATCAGCCCCAGCATTTT. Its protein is CASSFSPRENQPQHF.

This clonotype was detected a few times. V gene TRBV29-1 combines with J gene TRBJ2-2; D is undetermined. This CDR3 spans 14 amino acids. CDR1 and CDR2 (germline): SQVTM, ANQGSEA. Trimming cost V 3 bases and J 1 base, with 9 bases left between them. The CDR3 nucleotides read TGCAGCGTTGAGCGGCTATTGAACACCGGGGAGCTGTTTTTT. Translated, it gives CSVERLLNTGELFF.

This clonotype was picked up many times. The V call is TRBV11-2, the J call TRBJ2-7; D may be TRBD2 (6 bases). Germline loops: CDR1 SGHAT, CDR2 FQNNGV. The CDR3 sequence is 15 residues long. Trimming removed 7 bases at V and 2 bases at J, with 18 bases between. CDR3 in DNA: TGTGCCAGCACCACTAGCCGGGGCCCTGCCTACGAGCAGTACTTC. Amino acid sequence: CASTTSRGPAYEQYF. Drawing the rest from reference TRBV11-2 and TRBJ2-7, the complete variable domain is EAGVAQSPRYKIIEKRQSVAFWCNPISGHATLYWYQQILGQGPKLLIQFQNNGVVDDSQLPKDRFSAERLKGVDSTLKIQPAKLEDSAVYLCASTTSRGPAYEQYFGPGTRLTVT.

The CDR3 loop is CASSLQGMYTEAFF. In DNA, the CDR3 is TGTGCCAGCAGCCTACAGGGCATGTACACTGAAGCTTTCTTT. The gene calls are TRBV7-2 and TRBJ1-1; D might be TRBD1 (6 bases). Germline V lookup: CDR1 SGHTA, CDR2 FQGNSA. This CDR3 contains 14 residues. The germline V and J ends were trimmed by 5 bases and 3 bases, with 13 bases remaining between them.

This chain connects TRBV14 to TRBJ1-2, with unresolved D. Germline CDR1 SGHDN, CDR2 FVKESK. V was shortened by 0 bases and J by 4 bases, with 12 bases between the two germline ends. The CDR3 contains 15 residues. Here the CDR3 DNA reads TGTGCCAGCAGCCAAGATATTTTAAAACCCTATGGCTACACCTTC. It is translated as CASSQDILKPYGYTF.

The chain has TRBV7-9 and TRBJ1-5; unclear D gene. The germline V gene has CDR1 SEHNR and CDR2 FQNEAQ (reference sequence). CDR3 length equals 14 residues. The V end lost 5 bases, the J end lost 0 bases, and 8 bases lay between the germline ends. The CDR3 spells CASSPVNSNQPQHF. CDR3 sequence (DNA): TGTGCCAGCAGCCCGGTGAATAGCAATCAGCCCCAGCATTTT.

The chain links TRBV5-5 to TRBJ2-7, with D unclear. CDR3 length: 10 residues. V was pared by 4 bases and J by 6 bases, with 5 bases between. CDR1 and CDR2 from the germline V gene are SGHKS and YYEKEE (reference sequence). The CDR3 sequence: CASSGGEQYF. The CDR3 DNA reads TGTGCCAGCAGCGGTGGCGAGCAGTACTTC.

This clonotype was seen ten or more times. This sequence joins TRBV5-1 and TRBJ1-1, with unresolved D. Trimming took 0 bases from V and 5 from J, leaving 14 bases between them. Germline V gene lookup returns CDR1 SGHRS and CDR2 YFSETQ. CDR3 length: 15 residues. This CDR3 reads CASSLERRRSTEAFF. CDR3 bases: TGCGCCAGCAGCTTGGAACGTAGGAGGAGTACTGAAGCTTTCTTT.

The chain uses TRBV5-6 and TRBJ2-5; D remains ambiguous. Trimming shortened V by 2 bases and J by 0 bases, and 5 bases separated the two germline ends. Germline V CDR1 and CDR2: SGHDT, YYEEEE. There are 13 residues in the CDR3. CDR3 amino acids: CASSLTDQETQYF. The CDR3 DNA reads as TGTGCCAGCAGCTTAACAGACCAAGAGACCCAGTACTTC. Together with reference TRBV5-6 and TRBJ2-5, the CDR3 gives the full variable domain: DAGVTQSPTHLIKTRGQQVTLRCSPKSGHDTVSWYQQALGQGPQFIFQYYEEEERQRGNFPDRFSGHQFPNYSSELNVNALLLGDSALYLCASSLTDQETQYFGPGTRLLVL.

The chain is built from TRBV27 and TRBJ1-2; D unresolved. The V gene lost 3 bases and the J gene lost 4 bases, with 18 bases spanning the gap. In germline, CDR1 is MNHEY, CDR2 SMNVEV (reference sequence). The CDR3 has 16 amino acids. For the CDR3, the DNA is TGTGCCAGCAGTTTGTCGGGCCGATATCGCACCTATGGCTACACCTTC. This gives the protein CASSLSGRYRTYGYTF.

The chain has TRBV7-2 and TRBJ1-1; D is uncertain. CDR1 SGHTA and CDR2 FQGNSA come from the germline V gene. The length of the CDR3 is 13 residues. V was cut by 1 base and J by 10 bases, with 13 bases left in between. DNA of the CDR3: TGTGCCAGCAGCTTAGTGAGGGATTCCAGAGCTTTCTTT. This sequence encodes CASSLVRDSRAFF.